This passage covers 4 T cell receptor beta chains from one sample sequenced in a study of CD8 T cells in ankylosing spondylitis. TCRdb re-analysed the 5' RACE reads in MiXCR, keeping a single row per CDR3 protein. The table has roughly 120,000 distinct CDR3 sequences, roughly 15% seen once. Material: blood, either unsorted or a sorted T cell fraction (not recorded which). The source is a female donor with ankylosing spondylitis or in good health (not recorded which).

The chain recombines TRBV14 with TRBJ1-1; D might be TRBD1 (5 bases). CDR1 is SGHDN and CDR2 is FVKESK in the germline V gene. The germline V and J ends were trimmed by 4 bases and 1 base, with 7 bases remaining between them. The CDR3 contains 13 residues. CDR3 region: CASSPGGNTEAFF. CDR3 DNA sequence: TGTGCCAGCAGCCCGGGGGGGAACACTGAAGCTTTCTTT.

In this sample, this clonotype turned up a few times. The chain recombines TRBV7-2 with TRBJ2-3, with 7 bases fitting TRBD2. This CDR3 has 15 amino acids. Germline assignment: CDR1 SGHTA and CDR2 FQGNSA. With V trimmed by 5 bases and J by 0 bases, 5 bases remained unmatched. In DNA, the CDR3 is TGTGCCAGCAGCGTCATTAGCGGGAGCACAGATACGCAGTATTTT. Amino acids: CASSVISGSTDTQYF.

This clonotype was seen at least ten times. The rearrangement links TRBV12-3 or TRBV12-4 to TRBJ2-1; possibly TRBD1 for D (6 bases). There are 15 residues in the CDR3. V lost 7 bases and J 0 bases, leaving 13 bases between the germline ends. The CDR3 DNA follows: TGTGCCAGCAAGGACAGCGGAGTCTCCTACAATGAGCAGTTCTTC. Translated, it gives CASKDSGVSYNEQFF.

This clonotype was picked up a small number of times. The rearrangement links TRBV30 to TRBJ2-7; 8 bases are a match to TRBD1. CDR3 size: 12 residues. V shed 3 bases and J 7 bases; nucleotides not matched to a gene: 5. Germline V gene sequence: CDR1 GTSNPN, CDR2 SVGIG (reference sequence). DNA for the CDR3: TGTGCCTGGAGACAGGGGGTCCGTGAGCAGTACTTC. Translated, it gives CAWRQGVREQYF. Variable domain in full (rest from reference TRBV30 and TRBJ2-7): SQTIHQWPATLVQPVGSPLSLECTVEGTSNPNLYWYRQAAGRGLQLLFYSVGIGQISSEVPQNLSASRPQDRQFILSSKKLLLSDSGFYLCAWRQGVREQYFGPGTRLTVT.